This T cell receptor (beta chain) is drawn from a study of cytomegalovirus exposure and HLA in healthy donors. Researchers ran the PCR with 60 Vbeta and 13 Jbeta primers. Repertoires were generated with immunoSEQ multiplex PCR, while TCRdb's copy carries only in-frame clones and drops some. The sample table sets out roughly 84,000 clones. After removal of 2 bases from V and 0 bases from J, the junction contained 7 bases not matched to a gene. This CDR3 is 17 amino acids long. Germline assignment: CDR1 MGHRA and CDR2 YSYEKL. As for this clone: The sample carries other DNA sequences with the same CDR3.

The TCR comes from a man aged 50-60 years in good health and CMV-seronegative. The sample comprised PBMCs. The rearrangement uses TRBV4-1 and TRBJ1-3, with 7 bases matching TRBD1. CDR3 coding DNA: TGCGCCAGCAGCCAACGGGACAGCAAACCCTCTGGAAACACCATATATTTT. Residues: CASSQRDSKPSGNTIYF.